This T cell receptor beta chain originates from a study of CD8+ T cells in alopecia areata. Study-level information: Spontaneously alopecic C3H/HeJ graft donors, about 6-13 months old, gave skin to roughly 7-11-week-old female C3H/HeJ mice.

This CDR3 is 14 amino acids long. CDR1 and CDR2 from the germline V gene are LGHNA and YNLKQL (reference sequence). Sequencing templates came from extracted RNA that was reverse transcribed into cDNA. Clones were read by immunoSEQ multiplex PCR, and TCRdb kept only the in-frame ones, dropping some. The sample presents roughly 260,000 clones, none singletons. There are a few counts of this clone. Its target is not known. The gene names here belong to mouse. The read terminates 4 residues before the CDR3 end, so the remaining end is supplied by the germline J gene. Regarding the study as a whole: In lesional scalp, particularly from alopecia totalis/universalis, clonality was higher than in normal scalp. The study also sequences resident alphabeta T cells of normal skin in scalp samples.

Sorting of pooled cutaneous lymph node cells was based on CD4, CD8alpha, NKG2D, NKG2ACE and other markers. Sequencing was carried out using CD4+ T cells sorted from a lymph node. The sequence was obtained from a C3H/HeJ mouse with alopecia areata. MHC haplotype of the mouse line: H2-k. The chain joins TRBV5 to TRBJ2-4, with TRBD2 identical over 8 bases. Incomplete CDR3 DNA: TGTGCCAGCAGCCAATACGGACTGGGAAAC. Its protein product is CASSQYGLGN. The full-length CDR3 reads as CASSQYGLGNTLYF.